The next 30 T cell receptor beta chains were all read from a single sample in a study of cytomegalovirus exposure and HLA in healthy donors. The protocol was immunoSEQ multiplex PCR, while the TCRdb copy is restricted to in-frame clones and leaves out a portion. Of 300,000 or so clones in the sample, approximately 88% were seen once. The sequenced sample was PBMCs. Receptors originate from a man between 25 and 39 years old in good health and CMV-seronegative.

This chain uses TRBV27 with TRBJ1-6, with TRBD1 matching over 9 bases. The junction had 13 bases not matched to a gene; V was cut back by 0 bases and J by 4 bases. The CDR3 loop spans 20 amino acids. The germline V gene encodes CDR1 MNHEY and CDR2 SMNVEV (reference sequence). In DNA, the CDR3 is TGTGCCAGCAGTTTATCGGGACAGGGAAAGAGGGCCCCGTATAATTCACCCCTCCACTTT. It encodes CASSLSGQGKRAPYNSPLHF.

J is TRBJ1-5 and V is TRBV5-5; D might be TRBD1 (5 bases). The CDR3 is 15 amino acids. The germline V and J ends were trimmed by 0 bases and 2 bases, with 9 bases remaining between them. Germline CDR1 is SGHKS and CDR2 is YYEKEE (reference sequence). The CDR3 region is CASSLAGVGNQPQHF. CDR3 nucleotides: TGTGCCAGCAGCTTGGCGGGGGTGGGCAATCAGCCCCAGCATTTT.

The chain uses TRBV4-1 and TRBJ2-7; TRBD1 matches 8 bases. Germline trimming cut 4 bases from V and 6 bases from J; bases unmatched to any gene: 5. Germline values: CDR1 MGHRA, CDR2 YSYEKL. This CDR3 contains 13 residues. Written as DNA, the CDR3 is TGCGCCAGCAGCCTAGGACAGGGAGGCGAGCAGTACTTC. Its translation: CASSLGQGGEQYF.

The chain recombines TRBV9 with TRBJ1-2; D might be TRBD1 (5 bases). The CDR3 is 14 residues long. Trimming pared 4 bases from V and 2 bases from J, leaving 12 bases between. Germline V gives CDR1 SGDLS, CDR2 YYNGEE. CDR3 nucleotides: TGTGCCAGCAGCCGACCCGGGGGGAACTATGGCTACACCTTC. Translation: CASSRPGGNYGYTF. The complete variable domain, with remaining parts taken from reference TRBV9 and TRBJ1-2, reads DSGVTQTPKHLITATGQRVTLRCSPRSGDLSVYWYQQSLDQGLQFLIQYYNGEERAKGNILERFSAQQFPDLHSELNLSSLELGDSALYFCASSRPGGNYGYTFGSGTRLTVV.

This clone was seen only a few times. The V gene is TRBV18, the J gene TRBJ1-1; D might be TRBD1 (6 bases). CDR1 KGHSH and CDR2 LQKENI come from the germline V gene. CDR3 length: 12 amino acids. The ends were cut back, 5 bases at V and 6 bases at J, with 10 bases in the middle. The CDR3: CASSTGYPEAFF. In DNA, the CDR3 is TGTGCCAGCTCAACAGGGTACCCTGAAGCTTTCTTT.

CDR3 loop: CASRVGPGTEAFF. The CDR3 DNA follows: TGTGCCAGCAGAGTGGGTCCGGGCACTGAAGCTTTCTTT. The V call is TRBV2, the J call TRBJ1-1; D is unclear. With 6 bases removed from V and 4 bases from J, the gap between germline ends came to 12 bases. CDR3 length: 13 residues. Germline V gives CDR1 SNHLY, CDR2 FYNNEI.

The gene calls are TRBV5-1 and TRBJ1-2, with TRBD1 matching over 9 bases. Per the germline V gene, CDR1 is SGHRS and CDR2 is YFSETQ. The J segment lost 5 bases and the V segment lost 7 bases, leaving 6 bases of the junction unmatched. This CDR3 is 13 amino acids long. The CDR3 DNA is TGCGCCAGCTCAACAGGGGGCGGGTATGGCTACACCTTC. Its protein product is CASSTGGGYGYTF.

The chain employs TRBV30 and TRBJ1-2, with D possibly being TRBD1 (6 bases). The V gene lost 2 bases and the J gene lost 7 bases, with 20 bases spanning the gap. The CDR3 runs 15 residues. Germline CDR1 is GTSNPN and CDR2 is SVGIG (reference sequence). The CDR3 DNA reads TGTGCCTGGAGTAAGGGTGGACAGACACGGCTTGGCTACACCTTC. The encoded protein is CAWSKGGQTRLGYTF.

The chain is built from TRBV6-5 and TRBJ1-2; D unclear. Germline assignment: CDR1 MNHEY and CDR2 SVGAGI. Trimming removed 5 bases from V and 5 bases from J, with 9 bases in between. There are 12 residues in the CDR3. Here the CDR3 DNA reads TGTGCCAGCAGTCAATACAATTATGGCTACACCTTC. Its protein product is CASSQYNYGYTF.

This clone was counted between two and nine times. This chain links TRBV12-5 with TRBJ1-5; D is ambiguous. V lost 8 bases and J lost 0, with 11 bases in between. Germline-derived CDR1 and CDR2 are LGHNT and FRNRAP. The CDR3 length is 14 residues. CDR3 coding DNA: TGTGCTAGTCACGGGAGCCATAGCAATCAGCCCCAGCATTTT. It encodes CASHGSHSNQPQHF.

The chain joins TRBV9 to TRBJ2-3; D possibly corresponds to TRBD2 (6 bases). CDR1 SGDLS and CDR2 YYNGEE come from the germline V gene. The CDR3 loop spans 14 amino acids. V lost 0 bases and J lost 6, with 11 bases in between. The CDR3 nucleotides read TGTGCCAGCAGCGTAGGACTAGTGACGGATACGCAGTATTTT. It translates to CASSVGLVTDTQYF. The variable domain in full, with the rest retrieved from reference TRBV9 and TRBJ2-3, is DSGVTQTPKHLITATGQRVTLRCSPRSGDLSVYWYQQSLDQGLQFLIQYYNGEERAKGNILERFSAQQFPDLHSELNLSSLELGDSALYFCASSVGLVTDTQYFGPGTRLTVL.

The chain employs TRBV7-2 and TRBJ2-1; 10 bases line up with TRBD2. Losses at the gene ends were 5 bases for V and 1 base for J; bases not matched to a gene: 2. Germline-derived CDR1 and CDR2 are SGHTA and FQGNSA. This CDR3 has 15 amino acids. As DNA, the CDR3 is TGTGCCAGCAGCCGGACTAGCGGTTCCTACAATGAGCAGTTCTTC. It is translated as CASSRTSGSYNEQFF.

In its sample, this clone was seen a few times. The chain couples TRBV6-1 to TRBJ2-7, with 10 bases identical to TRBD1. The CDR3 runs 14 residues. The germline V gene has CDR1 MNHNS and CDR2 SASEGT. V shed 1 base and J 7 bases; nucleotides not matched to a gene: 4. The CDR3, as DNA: TGTGCCAGCAGTGAAGGACAGGGGGCGGAGGAGCAGTACTTC. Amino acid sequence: CASSEGQGAEEQYF.

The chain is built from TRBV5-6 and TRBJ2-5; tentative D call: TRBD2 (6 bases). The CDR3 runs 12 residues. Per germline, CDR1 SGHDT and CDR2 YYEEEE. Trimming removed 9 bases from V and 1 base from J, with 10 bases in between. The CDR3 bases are TGTGCCACCGGGGGTCGCCAAGAGACCCAGTACTTC. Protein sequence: CATGGRQETQYF.

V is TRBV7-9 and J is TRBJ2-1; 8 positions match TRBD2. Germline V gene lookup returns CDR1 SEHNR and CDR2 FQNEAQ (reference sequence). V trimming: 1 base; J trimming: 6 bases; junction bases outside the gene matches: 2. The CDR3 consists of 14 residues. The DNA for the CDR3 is TGTGCCAGCAGCTTAGTGACTAGCGCCAATGAGCAGTTCTTC. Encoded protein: CASSLVTSANEQFF.

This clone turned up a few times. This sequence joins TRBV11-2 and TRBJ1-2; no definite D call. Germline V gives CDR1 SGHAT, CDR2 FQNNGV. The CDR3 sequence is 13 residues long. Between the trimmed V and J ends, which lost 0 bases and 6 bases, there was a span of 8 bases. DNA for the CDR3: TGTGCCAGCAGCTTAGAGGGTCGGGATGGCTACACCTTC. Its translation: CASSLEGRDGYTF.

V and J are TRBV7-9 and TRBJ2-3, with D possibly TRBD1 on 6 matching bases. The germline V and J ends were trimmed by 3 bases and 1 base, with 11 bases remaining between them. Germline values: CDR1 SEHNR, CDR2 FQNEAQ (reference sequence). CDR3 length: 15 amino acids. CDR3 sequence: CASSFTGLGTDTQYF. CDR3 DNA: TGTGCCAGCAGCTTTACAGGGTTGGGCACAGATACGCAGTATTTT.

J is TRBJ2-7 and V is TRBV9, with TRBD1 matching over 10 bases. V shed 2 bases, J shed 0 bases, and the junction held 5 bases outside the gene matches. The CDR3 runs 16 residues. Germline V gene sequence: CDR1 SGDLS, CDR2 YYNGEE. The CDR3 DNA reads TGTGCCAGCAGCGTTGGACAGGGGGATAGCTCCTACGAGCAGTACTTC. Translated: CASSVGQGDSSYEQYF.

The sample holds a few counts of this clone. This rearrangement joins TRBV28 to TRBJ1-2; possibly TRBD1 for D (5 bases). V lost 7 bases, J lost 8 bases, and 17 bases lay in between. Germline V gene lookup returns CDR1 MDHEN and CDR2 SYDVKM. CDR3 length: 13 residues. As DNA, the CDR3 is TGTGCCAGCACCGACAGACGTACTTGGGGCTACACCTTC. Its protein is CASTDRRTWGYTF.

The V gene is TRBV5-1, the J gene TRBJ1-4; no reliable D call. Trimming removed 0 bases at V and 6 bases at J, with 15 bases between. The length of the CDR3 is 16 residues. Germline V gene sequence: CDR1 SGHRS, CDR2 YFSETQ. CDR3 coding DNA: TGCGCCAGCAGCTTGGTGGGCAGGATGTTCGATGAAAAACTGTTTTTT. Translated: CASSLVGRMFDEKLFF.

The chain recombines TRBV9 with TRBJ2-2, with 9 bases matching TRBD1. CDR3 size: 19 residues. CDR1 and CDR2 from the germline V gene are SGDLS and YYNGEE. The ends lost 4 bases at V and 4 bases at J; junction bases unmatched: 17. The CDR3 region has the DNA TGTGCCAGCAGCTTATCGTGGGGAGGGGGACAGGGCGTCACCGGGGAGCTGTTTTTT. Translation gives CASSLSWGGGQGVTGELFF.

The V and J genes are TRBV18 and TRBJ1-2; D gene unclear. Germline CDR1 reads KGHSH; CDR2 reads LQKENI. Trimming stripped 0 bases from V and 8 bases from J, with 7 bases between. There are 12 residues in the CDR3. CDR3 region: CASSPPAPGYTF. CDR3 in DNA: TGTGCCAGCTCACCACCGGCCCCGGGCTACACCTTC.

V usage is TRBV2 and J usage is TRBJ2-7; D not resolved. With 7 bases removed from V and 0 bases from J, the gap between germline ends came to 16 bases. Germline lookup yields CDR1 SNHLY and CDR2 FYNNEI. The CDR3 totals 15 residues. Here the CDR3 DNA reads TGTGCCAGCACTGGAGTACGGATGAGCTCCTACGAGCAGTACTTC. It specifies CASTGVRMSSYEQYF.

The CDR3 region is CASSSLAGEWAGANVLTF. The CDR3 coding sequence is TGTGCCAGCAGTTCCCTAGCGGGGGAGTGGGCTGGGGCCAACGTCCTGACTTTC. The V gene is TRBV27, the J gene TRBJ2-6, with 10 positions matching TRBD2. Germline CDR1 is MNHEY and CDR2 is SMNVEV (reference sequence). J gave up 2 bases and V 4 bases, and 8 bases lay outside the gene matches. This CDR3 has 18 amino acids.

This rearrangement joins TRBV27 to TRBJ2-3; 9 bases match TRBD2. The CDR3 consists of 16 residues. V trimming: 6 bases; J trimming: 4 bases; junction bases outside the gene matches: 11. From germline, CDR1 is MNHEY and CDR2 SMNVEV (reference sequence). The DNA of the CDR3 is TGTGCCAGCAGCCGGGGGGAGCGGGGGGCCCCAGATACGCAGTATTTT. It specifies CASSRGERGAPDTQYF.

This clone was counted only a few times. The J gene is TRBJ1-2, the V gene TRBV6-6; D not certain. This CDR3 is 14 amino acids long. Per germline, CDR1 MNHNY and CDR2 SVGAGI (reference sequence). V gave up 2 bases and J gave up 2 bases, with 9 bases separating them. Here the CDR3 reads CASSYAPANYGYTF. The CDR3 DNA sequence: TGTGCCAGCAGTTACGCTCCAGCGAACTATGGCTACACCTTC.

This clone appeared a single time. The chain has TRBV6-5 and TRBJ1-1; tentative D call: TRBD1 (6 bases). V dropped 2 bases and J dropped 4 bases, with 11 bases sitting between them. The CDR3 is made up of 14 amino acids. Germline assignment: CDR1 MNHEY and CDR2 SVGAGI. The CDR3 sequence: CASSYEGGGTEAFF. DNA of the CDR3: TGTGCCAGCAGTTACGAAGGGGGTGGCACTGAAGCTTTCTTT.

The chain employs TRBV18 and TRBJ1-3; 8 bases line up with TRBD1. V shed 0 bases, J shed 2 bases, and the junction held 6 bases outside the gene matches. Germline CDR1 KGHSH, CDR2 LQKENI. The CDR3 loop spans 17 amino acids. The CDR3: CASSPPGQGSAGNTIYF. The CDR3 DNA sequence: TGTGCCAGCTCACCACCAGGACAGGGATCGGCTGGAAACACCATATATTTT.

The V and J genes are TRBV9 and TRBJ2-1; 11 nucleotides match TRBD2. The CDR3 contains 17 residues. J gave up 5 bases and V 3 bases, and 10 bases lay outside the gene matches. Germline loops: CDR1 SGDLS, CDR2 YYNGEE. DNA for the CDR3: TGTGCCAGCAGCGCCGACTTTAGCGGGGGGGCCAACAATGAGCAGTTCTTC. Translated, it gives CASSADFSGGANNEQFF.

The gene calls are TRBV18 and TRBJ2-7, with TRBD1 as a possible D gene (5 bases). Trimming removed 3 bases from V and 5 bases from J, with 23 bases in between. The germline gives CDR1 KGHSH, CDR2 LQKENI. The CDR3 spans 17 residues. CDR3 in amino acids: CASSPNLPGFGVDEQYF. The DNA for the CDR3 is TGTGCCAGCTCACCGAACTTACCAGGGTTTGGCGTTGACGAGCAGTACTTC.